The clone carrying this T cell receptor beta chain appeared many times. The V end lost 4 bases, the J end lost 2 bases, and 12 bases lay between the germline ends. This CDR3 is built from 15 residues. Germline CDR1 LGHNA, CDR2 YNFKEQ. The data are from a study of T-cell memory formation after mild COVID-19. TCRdb ran MiXCR on the 5' RACE reads and lists one entry per CDR3 protein. This table holds roughly 250,000 distinct CDR3 sequences, 16% found once. V gene TRBV4-2 combines with J gene TRBJ2-1, with TRBD2 as a possible D gene (6 bases). The specimen sequenced was PBMCs or a T cell subset sorted from them (not recorded which). The sequence came from a man in his late teens or twenties who had mild COVID-19 (a few samples of this study predate the infection). Cell type and time point are not known. In nucleotides, the CDR3 is TGTGCCAGCAGCCCGGGGGATGGGCCCTACAATGAGCAGTTCTTC. It yields the protein CASSPGDGPYNEQFF.